This T cell receptor (beta chain) stems from a study of cytomegalovirus exposure and HLA in healthy donors. Broader study findings: A previous analysis found most TCR beta V segments productive roughly 87% or roughly 30% of the time.

CDR3 length equals 15 residues. CDR1 is SGHDN, CDR2 FVKESK, per germline. Trimming shortened V by 0 bases and J by 5 bases, and 10 bases separated the two germline ends. PCR involved 60 Vbeta and 13 Jbeta primers. Clones were read by immunoSEQ multiplex PCR, and TCRdb kept only the in-frame ones, dropping some. In the table there are about 150,000 clones, 70% to 80% of which are singletons. This clone was picked up a small number of times. Its antigen is unknown. The gene calls are TRBV14 and TRBJ2-2; D is ambiguous. The sample consisted of PBMCs. The source is a human donor in good health. The DNA of the CDR3 is TGTGCCAGCAGCCAAGATAGTATTGCTACCGGGGAGCTGTTTTTT. This encodes CASSQDSIATGELFF. The full variable domain, completed using reference TRBV14 and TRBJ2-2, is EAGVTQFPSHSVIEKGQTVTLRCDPISGHDNLYWYRRVMGKEIKFLLHFVKESKQDESGMPNNRFLAERTGGTYSTLKVQPAELEDSGVYFCASSQDSIATGELFFGEGSRLTVL.